This record covers a single T cell receptor beta chain. The antigen is unknown. The data were taken from a study of OX40 agonist ivuxolimab in advanced cancers. Study background: Patients assigned to dose escalation were diagnosed with hepatocellular carcinoma, melanoma, renal cell or head and neck cancer. Findings and caveats of the study: By week 6 at 0.1 to 3.0 mg/kg, blood CD4+ and CD8+ T cells had expanded clonally. Expanded peripheral T-cell antigen specificity went undetermined. CD8+ T cells (on average) carried more expanded clones than CD4+ T cells.

Germline lookup yields CDR1 LNHNV and CDR2 YYDKDF (reference sequence). CDR3 length: 15 amino acids. After removal of 5 bases from V and 9 bases from J, the junction contained 13 bases not matched to a gene. Sequencing used immunoSEQ multiplex PCR; TCRdb keeps in-frame clones, though not all of them. The sample consists of about 79,000 clones, 88% of them appearing once. The chain is built from TRBV15 and TRBJ2-7; 10 nucleotides align to TRBD2. The clonotype originates from an adult with an advanced solid tumor such as melanoma, head and neck, liver or kidney cancer. The sequences come from CD4+ or CD8+ T cells sorted from blood, collected in a trial of the OX40 agonist ivuxolimab. CDR3 DNA: TGTGCCACCAGCGAGAATAGGCTAGCGGGAGCGGTGCAGTACTTC. Translation: CATSENRLAGAVQYF. Full variable domain (outside the CDR3, taken from reference TRBV15 and TRBJ2-7): DAMVIQNPRYQVTQFGKPVTLSCSQTLNHNVMYWYQQKSSQAPKLLFHYYDKDFNNEADTPDNFQSRRPNTSFCFLDIRSPGLGDTAMYLCATSENRLAGAVQYFGPGTRLTVT.